The rows below give T cell receptor beta chains drawn from one sample of a study of cytomegalovirus exposure and HLA in healthy donors. Libraries were prepared by immunoSEQ multiplex PCR; TCRdb keeps only in-frame clonotypes and omits some of them. The data contain about 180,000 clones, just over 70% of them seen just once; the ten biggest clones take up less than 2.5%. Sequences were obtained from PBMCs. The receptors originated from a human donor in good health. CDR3s include the opening cysteine and the closing phenylalanine or tryptophan. The D gene is left open where the match is weak. Clone size, where shown, is once, few, many, or a class for clones that have expanded.

length | J | D | V | size | DNA | CDR3
13 | TRBJ1-1 | . | TRBV11-3 | . | TGTGCCAGCAGCTTCGACAGGCACACTGAAGCTTTCTTT | CASSFDRHTEAFF
18 | TRBJ2-1 | TRBD2 | TRBV7-2 | . | TGTGCCAGCAGCTTAGTCTCCAGCGGGGGGGGGACCTACAATGAGCAGTTCTTC | CASSLVSSGGGTYNEQFF
18 | TRBJ2-7 | . | TRBV5-1 | . | TGCGCCAGCAGCTTGCGGGCGGCGGTTAGTGGCGGGGTCTACGAGCAGTACTTC | CASSLRAAVSGGVYEQYF
16 | TRBJ2-5 | TRBD2 | TRBV9 | . | TGTGCCAGCAGCGCGGGGACTAGCGGACTCCAAGAGACCCAGTACTTC | CASSAGTSGLQETQYF
14 | TRBJ1-6 | TRBD1 | TRBV14 | . | TGTGCCAGCAGCCAAGGCCAGGGGGGATCACCCCTCCACTTT | CASSQGQGGSPLHF
13 | TRBJ2-1 | . | TRBV10-2 | . | TGCGCCAGCAGAGGACTAAACTGGGATGAGCAGTTCTTC | CASRGLNWDEQFF
19 | TRBJ1-5 | TRBD1 | TRBV27 | . | TGTGCCAGCAGACCAACGATGATACAGGACAGGGGCCTTAATCAGCCCCAGCATTTT | CASRPTMIQDRGLNQPQHF
13 | TRBJ1-2 | . | TRBV6-5 | . | TGTGCCAGCTCTGGGGGCGCGAACTATGGCTACACCTTC | CASSGGANYGYTF
14 | TRBJ2-3 | TRBD2 | TRBV5-1 | . | TGCGCCAGCATGCGGGAGACGTTCACAGATACGCAGTATTTT | CASMRETFTDTQYF
14 | TRBJ1-4 | . | TRBV5-1 | . | TGCGCCAGCAGCTTGGGACAGGCTCGGGAAAAACTGTTTTTT | CASSLGQAREKLFF
15 | TRBJ2-1 | TRBD1 | TRBV7-9 | . | TGTGCCAGCAGCTCTCCCGGGACAGGGGGGAGGGAGCAGTTCTTC | CASSSPGTGGREQFF
15 | TRBJ2-7 | TRBD1 | TRBV19 | . | TGTGCCAGTAGTATTGACAGGGGGGCATCCTACGAGCAGTACTTC | CASSIDRGASYEQYF
17 | TRBJ2-3 | TRBD2 | TRBV4-1 | . | TGCGCCAGCAGCCCGCATCTAAAAGCGGGGGCCTCAGATACGCAGTATTTT | CASSPHLKAGASDTQYF
15 | TRBJ2-7 | TRBD1 | TRBV6-1 | . | TGTGCCAGCAGTGAAGTCTGGACAGGATCCTACGAGCAGTACTTC | CASSEVWTGSYEQYF
15 | TRBJ1-2 | TRBD1 | TRBV6-1 | few | TGTGCCAGCCTTTCCCGGGACAGGGTTGGTTATGGCTACACCTTC | CASLSRDRVGYGYTF
17 | TRBJ1-5 | TRBD1 | TRBV27 | . | TGTGCCAGCAGCCCGGGACAGGGGTTATCTACCGATCAGCCCCAGCATTTT | CASSPGQGLSTDQPQHF
16 | TRBJ2-1 | TRBD1 | TRBV7-2 | . | TGTGCCAGCAGACCCCGGACAGGGGTCGATACCAATGAGCAGTTCTTC | CASRPRTGVDTNEQFF
15 | TRBJ1-4 | . | TRBV19 | . | TGTGCCAGTAGTATAGGGGGCCTTACTAATGAAAAACTGTTTTTT | CASSIGGLTNEKLFF
18 | TRBJ2-2 | TRBD2 | TRBV7-9 | once | TGTGCCAGCAGCCCGACTACTAGCGGGGGGCCACACACCGGGGAGCTGTTTTTT | CASSPTTSGGPHTGELFF
16 | TRBJ2-1 | TRBD1 | TRBV27 | . | TGTGCCAGCAGAACACCGTCAGGGGGCTCCTACAATGAGCAGTTCTTC | CASRTPSGGSYNEQFF
15 | TRBJ1-2 | . | TRBV7-8 | . | TGTGCCAGCAGCTTGCGACTTGAAACGGACTATGGCTACACCTTC | CASSLRLETDYGYTF
14 | TRBJ2-1 | . | TRBV6-1 | . | TGTGCCAGCCGAAGGTGGGGGGCCTACAATGAGCAGTTCTTC | CASRRWGAYNEQFF
14 | TRBJ1-6 | . | TRBV5-4 | . | TGTGCCAGCAGCTTGTCACAGTATAATTCACCCCTCCACTTT | CASSLSQYNSPLHF
15 | TRBJ1-2 | . | TRBV6-5 | . | TGTGCCAGCACCATAGTACAGGGAGCTAACTATGGCTACACCTTC | CASTIVQGANYGYTF
20 | TRBJ2-1 | TRBD2 | TRBV6-7 | . | TGTGCCAGCAGTCACCGGGACTATCTCCTCCCAAAGAGCTCCTACAATGAGCAGTTCTTC | CASSHRDYLLPKSSYNEQFF
15 | TRBJ2-2 | . | TRBV7-2 | . | TGTGCCAGCAGCCCGGGATCCTCGAACACCGGGGAGCTGTTTTTT | CASSPGSSNTGELFF
14 | TRBJ2-3 | . | TRBV11-3 | once | TGTGCCAGCAGCTTAGACGTGGGAGCAGATACGCAGTATTTT | CASSLDVGADTQYF
15 | TRBJ1-1 | TRBD1 | TRBV11-3 | . | TGTGCCAGCAGCTTAAACAGAGGACAGGCAAATGAAGCTTTCTTT | CASSLNRGQANEAFF
14 | TRBJ1-2 | . | TRBV28 | . | TGTGCCAGCAGTACCTCGTGGGGCATCTATGGCTACACCTTC | CASSTSWGIYGYTF
16 | TRBJ2-2 | TRBD1 | TRBV7-8 | . | TGTGCCAGCAGCTTAGGGCCAGGGGGAACCACCGGGGAGCTGTTTTTT | CASSLGPGGTTGELFF
12 | TRBJ1-1 | . | TRBV7-2 | few | TGTGCCAGCAGCTTTCCCAGGCCTGAAGCTTTCTTT | CASSFPRPEAFF
11 | TRBJ2-3 | . | TRBV29-1 | . | TGCAGCGACAGGGTTATTGATACGCAGTATTTT | CSDRVIDTQYF
16 | TRBJ2-3 | TRBD1 | TRBV7-6 | . | TGTGCCAGCAGCTTAGCGGGGACAGGGGGCACAGATACGCAGTATTTT | CASSLAGTGGTDTQYF
12 | TRBJ1-5 | . | TRBV6-5 | . | TGTGCCAGCGGACAGCTCAATCAGCCCCAGCATTTT | CASGQLNQPQHF
11 | TRBJ2-7 | . | TRBV29-1 | . | TGCAGCGTTCTGGCAGCCTACGAGCAGTACTTC | CSVLAAYEQYF
14 | TRBJ1-1 | TRBD1 | TRBV11-2 | . | TGTGCCAGCAGCGCACAGGGGGAGAGAACTGAAGCTTTCTTT | CASSAQGERTEAFF
16 | TRBJ2-2 | TRBD1 | TRBV29-1 | . | TGCAGCGCCTCCGTCGGGGACAGGGGGCTATGGGGGGAGCTGTTTTTT | CSASVGDRGLWGELFF
14 | TRBJ1-2 | . | TRBV10-2 | few | TGCGCCAGCGGAACAGGGTTGTATAACTATGGCTACACCTTC | CASGTGLYNYGYTF
14 | TRBJ2-6 | . | TRBV9 | few | TGTGCCAGCAGCAGGGGGACCGGGGCCAACGTCCTGACTTTC | CASSRGTGANVLTF
14 | TRBJ1-2 | . | TRBV5-6 | . | TGTGCCAGCAGCTTGGGACAGGACCGCTATGGCTACACCTTC | CASSLGQDRYGYTF
14 | TRBJ2-1 | TRBD2 | TRBV29-1 | few | TGCAGCGTTGAGGGGGGGGATCCTATCAATGAGCAGTTCTTC | CSVEGGDPINEQFF
13 | TRBJ1-1 | . | TRBV5-1 | . | TGCGCCAGCAGCTTGGGCCAGGCCTTCGAAGCTTTCTTT | CASSLGQAFEAFF
14 | TRBJ2-7 | TRBD1 | TRBV7-9 | . | TGTGCCAGCAGCTCCTGGACAGGCACCTACGAGCAGTACTTC | CASSSWTGTYEQYF
15 | TRBJ1-2 | TRBD1 | TRBV2 | . | TGTGCCAGCGATAAGGCGGACAGGGGCTACGATGGCTACACCTTC | CASDKADRGYDGYTF
14 | TRBJ1-4 | . | TRBV19 | . | TGTGCCAGTATCGATTCGGGGGGGAATGAAAAACTGTTTTTT | CASIDSGGNEKLFF
15 | TRBJ2-7 | TRBD1 | TRBV6-6 | . | TGTGCCAGCAGTTACTTGACAGGGGGCCCGGGGGAGCAGTACTTC | CASSYLTGGPGEQYF
13 | TRBJ2-3 | . | TRBV30 | . | TGTGCCTGGAGTGTAGACAACTCAGATACGCAGTATTTT | CAWSVDNSDTQYF
14 | TRBJ2-7 | . | TRBV6-4 | . | TGTGCCAGCAGGCGACAGCTAAAGGCCTACGAGCAGTACTTC | CASRRQLKAYEQYF
15 | TRBJ1-2 | . | TRBV19 | . | TGTGCCAGTAGTGACCACGGGGGGGACTACTATGGCTACACCTTC | CASSDHGGDYYGYTF
16 | TRBJ2-7 | TRBD2 | TRBV5-1 | . | TGCGCCAGCTGTGCGGGAGTAGCGGATTCTGCCTACGAGCAGTACTTC | CASCAGVADSAYEQYF
17 | TRBJ1-6 | . | TRBV4-3 | . | TGCGCCAGCAGCCATGAACAGGGTAGCTCCTATAATTCACCCCTCCACTTT | CASSHEQGSSYNSPLHF
14 | TRBJ2-2 | . | TRBV2 | few | TGTGCCAGCAGTGTACTGGGGGCCTCCGGGGAGCTGTTTTTT | CASSVLGASGELFF
12 | TRBJ2-1 | TRBD1 | TRBV27 | . | TGTGCCAGCAGTTTTCGGACAGGCGGGCAGTTCTTC | CASSFRTGGQFF
15 | TRBJ2-1 | TRBD2 | TRBV7-6 | . | TGTGCCAGCAGCTTAAGCGGGGGGATGGTGAATGAGCAGTTCTTC | CASSLSGGMVNEQFF
16 | TRBJ1-1 | . | TRBV5-6 | . | TGTGCCAGCAGCTTGGCGCATGGCAGGGCGAACACTGAAGCTTTCTTT | CASSLAHGRANTEAFF